These T cell receptor beta chains were read from a single sample in a study of blood T cell repertoires in COVID-19. Here immunoSEQ multiplex PCR was the method, and the copy in TCRdb shows in-frame clones only, minus some. The sample has about 140,000 clones; 60% to 80% are singletons. The sequencing input was PBMCs or T cells enriched from blood (not recorded which). The receptor set was obtained from a woman aged 50 to 60 who had recovered from COVID-19. The CDR3 runs from the conserved cysteine through the conserved F or W. D genes are given only for firm matches. The listing skips clone size in some rows; elsewhere it reads once, few, many or a size class.

>17|TRBV5-4|TRBD2|-|TRBJ2-1
CASSTGTSGWRYNEQFF
TGTGCCAGCAGCACGGGGACTAGCGGGTGGAGATACAATGAGCAGTTCTTC
>16|TRBV19|TRBD1|few|TRBJ2-2
CASSLMGTANTGELFF
TGTGCCAGTAGTTTGATGGGGACAGCGAACACCGGGGAGCTGTTTTTT
>14|TRBV30|-|-|TRBJ1-2
CAWSHDLTPYGYTF
TGTGCCTGGAGCCACGACTTAACCCCCTATGGCTACACCTTC
>10|TRBV2|-|-|TRBJ1-1
CASRRGEAFF
TGTGCCAGCAGGAGGGGGGAAGCTTTCTTT
>15|TRBV11-2|-|-|TRBJ2-5
CASSLGSGVGETQYF
TGTGCCAGCAGCTTAGGTAGCGGAGTAGGGGAGACCCAGTACTTC
>13|TRBV12-3/TRBV12-4|-|-|TRBJ2-7
CASSYNRIYEQYF
TGTGCCAGCAGTTACAACAGGATCTACGAGCAGTACTTC
>15|TRBV4-1|-|-|TRBJ1-4
CASSSTGPTNEKLFF
TGCGCCAGCAGCTCCACAGGGCCAACTAATGAAAAACTGTTTTTT
>14|TRBV7-3|-|-|TRBJ2-1
CASSLAADRNEQFF
TGTGCCAGCAGCCTGGCGGCAGACCGTAATGAGCAGTTCTTC
>13|TRBV7-9|-|-|TRBJ2-1
CASSSGSYNEQFF
TGTGCCAGCAGCTCCGGGTCTTACAATGAGCAGTTCTTC
>14|TRBV5-1|TRBD1|-|TRBJ2-7
CASSLATGPYEQYF
TGCGCCAGCAGCTTGGCGACAGGGCCCTACGAGCAGTACTTC
>15|TRBV30|TRBD2|-|TRBJ2-3
CASVAGGSSTDTQYF
TGTGCCTCCGTAGCGGGGGGATCCAGCACAGATACGCAGTATTTT
>15|TRBV2|TRBD1|-|TRBJ1-2
CASSEQGDRGYGYTF
TGTGCCAGCAGTGAACAGGGGGACAGGGGCTATGGCTACACCTTC
>17|TRBV19|-|-|TRBJ2-7
CASSIFITGSASYEQYF
TGTGCCAGTAGTATATTCATAACAGGCTCTGCGTCCTACGAGCAGTACTTC
>13|TRBV19|-|-|TRBJ2-1
CASSFELYNEQFF
TGTGCCAGTAGTTTCGAGTTGTACAATGAGCAGTTCTTC
>14|TRBV19|-|few|TRBJ1-6
CASSTTGMDSPLHF
TGTGCCAGTAGTACAACAGGGATGGATTCACCCCTCCACTTT
>12|TRBV10-2|-|-|TRBJ2-1
CASSRASDEQFF
TGCGCCAGCAGCCGCGCTTCGGATGAGCAGTTCTTC
>15|TRBV6-5|TRBD1|-|TRBJ2-7
CASSHDRVNSYEQYF
TGTGCCAGCAGTCACGACAGGGTTAACTCCTACGAGCAGTACTTC
>16|TRBV24-1|TRBD1|many|TRBJ1-3
CATSDPGQGAGNTIYF
TGTGCCACCAGTGACCCAGGACAGGGGGCAGGAAACACCATATATTTT
>12|TRBV11-2|-|-|TRBJ1-2
CASSLHSYGYTF
TGTGCCAGCAGCCTACACAGCTATGGCTACACCTTC
>13|TRBV3-1/TRBV3-2|TRBD2|-|TRBJ2-2
CASRLAGTGELFF
TGTGCCAGCAGACTAGCGGGCACCGGGGAGCTGTTTTTT
>14|TRBV5-1|-|once|TRBJ2-3
CASSLGLEADTQYF
TGCGCCAGCAGCCTGGGACTCGAGGCAGATACGCAGTATTTT
>15|TRBV3-1/TRBV3-2|-|-|TRBJ1-1
CASSQGALGNTEAFF
TGTGCCAGCAGCCAAGGGGCCCTGGGGAACACTGAAGCTTTCTTT
>15|TRBV11-1|TRBD1|-|TRBJ2-7
CASSLDRGLTYEQYF
TGTGCCAGCAGCTTAGACAGGGGGCTGACCTACGAGCAGTACTTC
>16|TRBV4-1|-|-|TRBJ2-4
CASSQELAGSKNIQYF
TGCGCCAGCAGCCAAGAATTAGCAGGGTCCAAAAACATTCAGTACTTC
>14|TRBV5-1|TRBD1|few|TRBJ1-2
CASNPGGQDYGYTF
TGCGCCAGCAACCCTGGGGGACAGGATTATGGCTACACCTTC
>13|TRBV29-1|-|once|TRBJ2-5
CSVGQVPKETQYF
TGCAGCGTTGGACAGGTTCCTAAAGAGACCCAGTACTTC
>14|TRBV30|TRBD1|once|TRBJ1-1
CAWSMRDRVSEAFF
TGTGCCTGGAGTATGCGGGACAGGGTTTCTGAAGCTTTCTTT
>15|TRBV11-3|-|-|TRBJ1-1
CASSESGGKNTEAFF
TGTGCCAGCAGCGAGTCGGGGGGAAAGAACACTGAAGCTTTCTTT
>15|TRBV6-5|TRBD1|-|TRBJ1-1
CASRQTGVVDTEAFF
TGTGCCAGCAGACAAACAGGGGTTGTGGACACTGAAGCTTTCTTT
>15|TRBV4-1|-|-|TRBJ1-2
CASSQVGGSAGGYTF
TGCGCCAGCAGCCAAGTTGGAGGGTCTGCCGGCGGCTACACCTTC
>18|TRBV21-1|-|-|TRBJ2-3
CASSKGLGGRAISDTQYF
TGTGCCAGCAGCAAAGGTCTAGGCGGGAGGGCCATTTCAGATACGCAGTATTTT
>15|TRBV9|TRBD1|once|TRBJ1-3
CASSAGGPSGNTIYF
TGTGCCAGCAGCGCAGGGGGCCCCTCTGGAAACACCATATATTTT
>15|TRBV10-3|-|once|TRBJ2-1
CAIRDEPGGYNEQFF
TGTGCCATCAGGGATGAACCCGGGGGATACAATGAGCAGTTCTTC